This T cell receptor (beta chain) was captured by sequencing in a study of a mutant IDH1 vaccine in newly diagnosed glioma. This CDR3 is built from 13 residues. V lost 2 bases to trimming and J lost 6 bases, with 11 bases between them. CDR1 SGHRS and CDR2 YFSETQ come from the germline V gene. Time point of the sample: baseline, week 1 (first vaccination visit). Noted treatment: pre-vaccination baseline after standard-of-care therapy. Only one count was recorded for this clone. Libraries were prepared by immunoSEQ multiplex PCR; TCRdb keeps only in-frame clonotypes and omits some of them. The data contain 55,000 to 70,000 clones, 79% of them singletons.

The source is a man aged 45-60 years with glioma. The chain is built from TRBV5-1 and TRBJ1-2; D is possibly TRBD1 (5 bases). This material consisted of PBMCs, taken from a glioma patient treated with radiotherapy, temozolomide or both. The CDR3 spells CASSFGDRNGYTF. In nucleotides, the CDR3 is TGCGCCAGCAGCTTCGGGGACCGGAATGGCTACACCTTC.